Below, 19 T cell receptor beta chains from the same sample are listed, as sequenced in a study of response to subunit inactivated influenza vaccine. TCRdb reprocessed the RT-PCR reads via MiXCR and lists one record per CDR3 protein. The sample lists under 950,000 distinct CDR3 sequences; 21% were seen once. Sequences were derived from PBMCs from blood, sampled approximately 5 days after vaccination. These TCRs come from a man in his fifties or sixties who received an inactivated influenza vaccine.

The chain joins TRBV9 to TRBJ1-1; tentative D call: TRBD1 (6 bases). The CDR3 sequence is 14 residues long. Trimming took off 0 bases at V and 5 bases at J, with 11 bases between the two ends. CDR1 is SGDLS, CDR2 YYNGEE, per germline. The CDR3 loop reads CASSVVAGETEAFF. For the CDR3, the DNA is TGTGCCAGCAGCGTAGTGGCAGGGGAAACTGAAGCTTTCTTT.

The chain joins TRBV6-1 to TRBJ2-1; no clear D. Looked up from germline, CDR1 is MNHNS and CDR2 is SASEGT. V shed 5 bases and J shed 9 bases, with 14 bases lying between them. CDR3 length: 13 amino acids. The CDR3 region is CASSPHKGVEQFF. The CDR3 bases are TGTGCCAGCAGTCCCCATAAGGGTGTTGAGCAGTTCTTC.

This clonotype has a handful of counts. The CDR3 spells CSVGGYHTDTQYF. DNA of the CDR3: TGCAGCGTTGGGGGTTACCATACAGATACGCAGTATTTT. This sequence joins TRBV29-1 and TRBJ2-3; D remains unclear. This CDR3 region has 13 residues. The ends were cut back, 4 bases at V and 3 bases at J, with 11 bases in the middle. Germline V gene lookup returns CDR1 SQVTM and CDR2 ANQGSEA.

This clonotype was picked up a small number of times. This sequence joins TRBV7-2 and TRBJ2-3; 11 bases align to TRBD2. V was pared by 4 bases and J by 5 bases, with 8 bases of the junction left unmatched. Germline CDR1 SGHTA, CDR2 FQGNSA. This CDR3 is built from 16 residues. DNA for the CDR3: TGTGCCAGCAGCTCCCGTAGCGGGGGGGCTGTAGATACGCAGTATTTT. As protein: CASSSRSGGAVDTQYF.

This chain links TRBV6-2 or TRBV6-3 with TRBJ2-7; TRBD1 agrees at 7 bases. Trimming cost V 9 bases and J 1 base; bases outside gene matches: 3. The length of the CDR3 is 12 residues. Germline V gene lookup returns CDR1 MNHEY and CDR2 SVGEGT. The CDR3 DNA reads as TGTGCCAGTACGGGACAGTCCTACGAGCAGTACTTC. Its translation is CASTGQSYEQYF.

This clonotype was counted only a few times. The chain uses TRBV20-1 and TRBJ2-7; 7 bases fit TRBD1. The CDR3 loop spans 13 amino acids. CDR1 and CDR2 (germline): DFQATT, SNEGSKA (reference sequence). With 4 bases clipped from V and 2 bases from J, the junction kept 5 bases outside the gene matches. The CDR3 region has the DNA TGCAGTGCTACGGACAGGCCGACCTACGAGCAGTACTTC. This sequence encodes CSATDRPTYEQYF.

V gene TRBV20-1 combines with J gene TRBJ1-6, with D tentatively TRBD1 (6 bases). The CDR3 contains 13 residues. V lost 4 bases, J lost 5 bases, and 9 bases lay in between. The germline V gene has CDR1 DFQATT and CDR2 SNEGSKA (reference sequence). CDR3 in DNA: TGCAGTGCTACTAGGACAGATAATTCACCCCTCCACTTT. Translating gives CSATRTDNSPLHF.

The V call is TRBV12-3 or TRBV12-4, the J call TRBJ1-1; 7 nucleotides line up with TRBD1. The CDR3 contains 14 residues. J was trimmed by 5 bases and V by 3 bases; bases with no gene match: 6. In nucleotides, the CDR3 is TGTGCCAGCAGTTTCGCAGGGGGTATTACTGAAGCTTTCTTT. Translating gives CASSFAGGITEAFF.

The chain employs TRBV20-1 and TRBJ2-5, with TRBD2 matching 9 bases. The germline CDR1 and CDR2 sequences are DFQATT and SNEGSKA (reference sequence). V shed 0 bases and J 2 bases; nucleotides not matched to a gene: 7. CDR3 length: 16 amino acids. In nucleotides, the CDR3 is TGCAGTGCTAGAGATCTTCGCGGGAGGGAGCAAGAGACCCAGTACTTC. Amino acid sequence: CSARDLRGREQETQYF.

DNA of the CDR3: TGCGCCAGCAGCTTGCTGCAGGATCGTCACGGGGAGCTGTTTTTT. It encodes CASSLLQDRHGELFF. J is TRBJ2-2 and V is TRBV5-1; D ambiguous. Germline V gene sequence: CDR1 SGHRS, CDR2 YFSETQ. The CDR3 has 15 residues. The ends were cut back, 1 base at V and 7 bases at J, with 14 bases in the middle.

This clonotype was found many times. The CDR3 bases are TGCGCCAGCAGCCCTGGGACAGGGACCTACGAGCAGTACTTC. It codes for CASSPGTGTYEQYF. The V and J genes are TRBV5-1 and TRBJ2-7; 9 bases match TRBD1. V shed 4 bases and J 2 bases; nucleotides not matched to a gene: 4. Germline CDR1 is SGHRS and CDR2 is YFSETQ. There are 14 residues in the CDR3.

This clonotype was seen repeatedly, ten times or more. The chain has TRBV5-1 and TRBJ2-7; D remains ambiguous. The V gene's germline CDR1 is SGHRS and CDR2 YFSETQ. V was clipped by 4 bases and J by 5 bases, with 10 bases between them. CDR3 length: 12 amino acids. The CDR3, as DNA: TGCGCCAGCAGCGAAAAAAGCCACGAGCAGTACTTC. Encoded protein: CASSEKSHEQYF.

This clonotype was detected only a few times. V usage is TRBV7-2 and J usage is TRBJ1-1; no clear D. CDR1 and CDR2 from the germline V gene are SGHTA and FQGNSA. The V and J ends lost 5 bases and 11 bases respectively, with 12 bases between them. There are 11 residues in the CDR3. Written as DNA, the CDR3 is TGTGCCAGCAGCCCCTGGGGTGAGGCTTTCTTT. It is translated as CASSPWGEAFF.

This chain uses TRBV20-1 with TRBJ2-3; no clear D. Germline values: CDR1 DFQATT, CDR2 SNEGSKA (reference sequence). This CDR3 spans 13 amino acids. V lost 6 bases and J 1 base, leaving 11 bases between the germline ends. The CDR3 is CSAQNPGTDTQYF. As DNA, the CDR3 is TGCAGTGCCCAGAATCCTGGCACAGATACGCAGTATTTT.

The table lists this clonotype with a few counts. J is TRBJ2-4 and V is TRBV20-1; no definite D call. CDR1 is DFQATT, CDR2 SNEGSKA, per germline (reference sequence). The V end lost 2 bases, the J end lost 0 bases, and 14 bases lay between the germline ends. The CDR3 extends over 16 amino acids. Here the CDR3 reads CSARPLKGEAKNIQYF. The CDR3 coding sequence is TGCAGTGCTAGACCTCTTAAGGGCGAAGCCAAAAACATTCAGTACTTC.

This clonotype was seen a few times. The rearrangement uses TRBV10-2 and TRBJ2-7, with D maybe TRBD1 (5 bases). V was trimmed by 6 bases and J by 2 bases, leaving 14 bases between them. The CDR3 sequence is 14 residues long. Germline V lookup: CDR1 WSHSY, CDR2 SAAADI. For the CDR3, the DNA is TGCGCCAGCAGCGTAACACAGGCCCCCTACGAGCAGTACTTC. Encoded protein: CASSVTQAPYEQYF.

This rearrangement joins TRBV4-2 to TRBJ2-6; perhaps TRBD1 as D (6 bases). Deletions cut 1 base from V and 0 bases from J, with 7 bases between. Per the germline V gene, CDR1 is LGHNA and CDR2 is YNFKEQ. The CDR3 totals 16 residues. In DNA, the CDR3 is TGTGCCAGCAGCCAAGTGGGGGCCTCTGGGGCCAACGTCCTGACTTTC. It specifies CASSQVGASGANVLTF.

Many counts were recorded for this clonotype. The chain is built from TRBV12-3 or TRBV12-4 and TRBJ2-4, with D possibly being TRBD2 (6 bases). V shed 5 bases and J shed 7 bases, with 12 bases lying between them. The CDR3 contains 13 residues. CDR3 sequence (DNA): TGTGCCAGCAGTCCCGGGACTGGGAACATTCAGTACTTC. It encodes CASSPGTGNIQYF.

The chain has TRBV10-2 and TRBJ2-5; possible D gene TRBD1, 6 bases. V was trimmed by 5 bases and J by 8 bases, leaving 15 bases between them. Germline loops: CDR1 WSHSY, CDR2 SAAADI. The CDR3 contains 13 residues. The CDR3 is CASSRDRRGTQYF. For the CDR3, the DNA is TGCGCCAGCAGTCGCGACAGGAGAGGCACCCAGTACTTC.